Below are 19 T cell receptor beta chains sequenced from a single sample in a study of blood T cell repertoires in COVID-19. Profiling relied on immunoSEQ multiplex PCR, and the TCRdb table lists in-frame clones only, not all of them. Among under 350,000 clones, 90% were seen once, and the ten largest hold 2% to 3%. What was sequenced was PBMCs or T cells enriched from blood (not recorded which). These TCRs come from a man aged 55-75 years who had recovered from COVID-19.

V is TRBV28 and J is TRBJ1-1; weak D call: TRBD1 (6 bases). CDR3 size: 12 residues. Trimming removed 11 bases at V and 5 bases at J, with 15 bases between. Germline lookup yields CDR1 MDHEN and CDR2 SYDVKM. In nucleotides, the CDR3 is TGTGCCTTACAGGGCAGGCGAACTGAAGCTTTCTTT. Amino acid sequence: CALQGRRTEAFF.

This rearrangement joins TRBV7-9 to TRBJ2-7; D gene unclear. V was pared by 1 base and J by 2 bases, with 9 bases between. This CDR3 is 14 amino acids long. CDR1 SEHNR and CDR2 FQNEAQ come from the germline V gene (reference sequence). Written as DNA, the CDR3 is TGTGCCAGCAGCTTAGGGCAGGTTCCCTACGAGCAGTACTTC. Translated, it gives CASSLGQVPYEQYF.

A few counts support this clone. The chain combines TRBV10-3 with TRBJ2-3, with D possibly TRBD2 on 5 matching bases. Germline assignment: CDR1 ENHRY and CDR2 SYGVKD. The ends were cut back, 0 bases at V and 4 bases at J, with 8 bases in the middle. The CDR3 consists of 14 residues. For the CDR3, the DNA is TGTGCCATCAGTGAGTCGGCGGGTCCAGATACGCAGTATTTT. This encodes CAISESAGPDTQYF.

The CDR3 sequence: CATKPRTVQETQYF. The CDR3 coding sequence is TGTGCCACCAAACCGCGGACAGTTCAAGAGACCCAGTACTTC. The chain is built from TRBV5-4 and TRBJ2-5; possible D gene TRBD1, 6 bases. The CDR3 spans 14 residues. Germline V gives CDR1 SGHNT, CDR2 YYREEE (reference sequence). V gave up 9 bases and J gave up 2 bases, with 17 bases separating them.

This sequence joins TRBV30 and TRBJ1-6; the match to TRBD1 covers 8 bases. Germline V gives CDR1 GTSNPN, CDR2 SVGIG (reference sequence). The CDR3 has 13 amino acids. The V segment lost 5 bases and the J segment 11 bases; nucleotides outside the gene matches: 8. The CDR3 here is CAWSRQGMAPLHF. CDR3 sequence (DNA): TGTGCCTGGTCCCGACAGGGGATGGCACCCCTCCACTTT.

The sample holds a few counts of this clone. CDR3 DNA: TGTGCCAGCAGTTTACCGGGACTTACTAATGAAAAACTGTTTTTT. Protein sequence: CASSLPGLTNEKLFF. This rearrangement joins TRBV25-1 to TRBJ1-4; D might be TRBD1 (5 bases). This CDR3 comprises 15 residues. Trimming stripped 5 bases from V and 2 bases from J, with 12 bases between. Germline CDR1 and CDR2: MGHDK and SYGVNS.

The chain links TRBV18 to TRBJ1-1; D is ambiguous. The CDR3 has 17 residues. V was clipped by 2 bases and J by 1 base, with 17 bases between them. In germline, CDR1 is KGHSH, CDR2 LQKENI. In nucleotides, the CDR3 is TGTGCCAGCTCACCAATGAAGATCCGGGAGTCGAACACTGAAGCTTTCTTT. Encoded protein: CASSPMKIRESNTEAFF.

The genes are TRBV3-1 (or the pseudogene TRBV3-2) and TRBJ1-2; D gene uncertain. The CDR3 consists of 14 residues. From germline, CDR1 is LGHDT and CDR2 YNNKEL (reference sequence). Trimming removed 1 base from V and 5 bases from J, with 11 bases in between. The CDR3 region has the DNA TGTGCCAGCAGCCAAGGCGGACGACTATATGGCTACACCTTC. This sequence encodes CASSQGGRLYGYTF.

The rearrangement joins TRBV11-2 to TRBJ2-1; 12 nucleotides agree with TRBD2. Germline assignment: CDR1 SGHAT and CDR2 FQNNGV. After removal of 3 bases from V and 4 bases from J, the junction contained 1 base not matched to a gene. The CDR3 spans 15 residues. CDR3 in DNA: TGTGCCAGCAGCTTCGGACTAGCGGGATACAATGAGCAGTTCTTC. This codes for CASSFGLAGYNEQFF.

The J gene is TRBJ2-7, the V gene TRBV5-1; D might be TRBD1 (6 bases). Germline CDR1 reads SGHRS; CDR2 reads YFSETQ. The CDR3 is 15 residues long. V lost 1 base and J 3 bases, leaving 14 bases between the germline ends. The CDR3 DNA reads TGCGCCAGCAGCTTGTCTCCCTCACAGGGCTACGAGCAGTACTTC. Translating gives CASSLSPSQGYEQYF.

The CDR3 region is CASSYSSGNSPLHF. The CDR3 region has the DNA TGTGCCAGCAGTTACTCTAGCGGTAATTCACCCCTCCACTTT. The chain recombines TRBV6-5 with TRBJ1-6; D ambiguous. The CDR3 loop spans 14 amino acids. V was shortened by 0 bases and J by 6 bases, with 6 bases between the two germline ends. Germline V gene data show CDR1 as MNHEY and CDR2 as SVGAGI.

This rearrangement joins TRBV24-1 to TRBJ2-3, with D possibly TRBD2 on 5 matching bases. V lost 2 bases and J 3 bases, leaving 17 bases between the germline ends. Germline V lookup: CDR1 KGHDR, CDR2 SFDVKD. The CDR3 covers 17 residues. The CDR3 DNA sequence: TGTGCCACCAGTGATTCCAATAGCGCTAGGAGGACAGATACGCAGTATTTT. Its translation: CATSDSNSARRTDTQYF.

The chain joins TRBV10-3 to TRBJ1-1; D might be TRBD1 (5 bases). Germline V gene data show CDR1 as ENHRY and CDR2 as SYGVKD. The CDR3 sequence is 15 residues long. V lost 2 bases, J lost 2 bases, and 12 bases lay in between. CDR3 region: CAISETTTANTEAFF. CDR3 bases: TGTGCCATCAGTGAGACAACGACAGCCAACACTGAAGCTTTCTTT.

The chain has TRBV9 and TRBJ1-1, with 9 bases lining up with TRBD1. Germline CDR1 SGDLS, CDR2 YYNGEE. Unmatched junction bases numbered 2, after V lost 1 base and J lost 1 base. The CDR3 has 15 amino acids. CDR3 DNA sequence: TGTGCCAGCAGCGTATCGGACAGGGGGAACACTGAAGCTTTCTTT. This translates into CASSVSDRGNTEAFF.

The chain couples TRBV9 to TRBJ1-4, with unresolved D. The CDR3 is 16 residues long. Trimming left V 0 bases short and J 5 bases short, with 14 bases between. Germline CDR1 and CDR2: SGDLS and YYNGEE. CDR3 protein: CASSVGAAVTNEKLFF. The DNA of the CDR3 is TGTGCCAGCAGCGTAGGGGCAGCAGTTACGAATGAAAAACTGTTTTTT.

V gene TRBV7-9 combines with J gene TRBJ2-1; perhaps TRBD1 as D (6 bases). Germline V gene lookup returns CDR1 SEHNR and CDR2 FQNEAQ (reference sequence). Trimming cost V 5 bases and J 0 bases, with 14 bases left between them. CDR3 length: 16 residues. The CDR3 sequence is CASSPRTANSYNEQFF. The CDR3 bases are TGTGCCAGCAGCCCCAGGACAGCCAACTCCTACAATGAGCAGTTCTTC.

The CDR3 sequence: CAWSVLLQGQGYGYTF. In DNA form, the CDR3 reads TGTGCCTGGAGTGTACTACTGCAGGGTCAAGGCTATGGCTACACCTTC. This chain connects TRBV30 to TRBJ1-2, with D perhaps TRBD1 (5 bases). V dropped 0 bases and J dropped 4 bases, with 18 bases sitting between them. The germline CDR1 and CDR2 sequences are GTSNPN and SVGIG (reference sequence). The CDR3 extends over 16 amino acids.

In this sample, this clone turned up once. The DNA of the CDR3 is TGTGCCAGCAGCGCGGGACAGGGGAATGAAAAACTGTTTTTT. This sequence encodes CASSAGQGNEKLFF. This sequence joins TRBV2 and TRBJ1-4, with TRBD1 matching 10 bases. V lost 6 bases, J lost 5 bases, and 3 bases stayed unmatched. Germline CDR1 and CDR2: SNHLY and FYNNEI. This CDR3 has 14 residues.

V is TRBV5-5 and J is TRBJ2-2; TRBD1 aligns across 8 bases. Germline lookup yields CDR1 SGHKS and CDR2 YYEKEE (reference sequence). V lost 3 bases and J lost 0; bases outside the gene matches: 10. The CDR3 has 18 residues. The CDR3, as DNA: TGTGCCAGCAGCTGGAACCACTTACAGGGGGCGAACACCGGGGAGCTGTTTTTT. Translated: CASSWNHLQGANTGELFF.